This is a list of T cell receptor beta chains from one sample in a study of blood T cell repertoires in COVID-19. The table came from immunoSEQ multiplex PCR; TCRdb's copy has only in-frame clones and leaves some out. The sample shows approximately 280,000 clones, around 88% of them seen only once. Source material: PBMCs or T cells enriched from blood (not recorded which). Receptors originate from a middle-aged woman who had recovered from COVID-19. CDR3s include the opening cysteine and the closing phenylalanine or tryptophan. The D gene is left open where the match is weak. Size values are once, few and many counts, or a class for expanded clones, and some rows have none.

cdr3_length: 11
v_call: TRBV2
clone_size: -
d_call: -
j_call: TRBJ2-5
cdr3_aa: CASSQKRTQYF
cdr3_nt: TGTGCCAGCAGTCAGAAAAGGACCCAGTACTTC

cdr3_length: 13
v_call: TRBV10-3
clone_size: -
d_call: TRBD2
j_call: TRBJ2-3
cdr3_aa: CAIAGREADTQYF
cdr3_nt: TGTGCCATCGCGGGGCGGGAGGCAGATACGCAGTATTTT

cdr3_length: 15
v_call: TRBV3-1/TRBV3-2
clone_size: -
d_call: TRBD1
j_call: TRBJ2-1
cdr3_aa: CASSPPGQGVDEQFF
cdr3_nt: TGTGCCAGCAGCCCCCCGGGACAGGGGGTCGATGAGCAGTTCTTC

cdr3_length: 17
v_call: TRBV14
clone_size: once
d_call: -
j_call: TRBJ1-1
cdr3_aa: CASSQDRWRSMNTEAFF
cdr3_nt: TGTGCCAGCAGCCAAGATAGGTGGCGGTCTATGAACACTGAAGCTTTCTTT

cdr3_length: 14
v_call: TRBV5-4
clone_size: -
d_call: TRBD1
j_call: TRBJ2-5
cdr3_aa: CASSPWTGEETQYF
cdr3_nt: TGTGCCAGCAGCCCATGGACAGGGGAGGAGACCCAGTACTTC

cdr3_length: 16
v_call: TRBV19
clone_size: -
d_call: TRBD2
j_call: TRBJ2-2
cdr3_aa: CASSIAGLAFTGELFF
cdr3_nt: TGTGCCAGTAGTATAGCGGGACTAGCGTTCACCGGGGAGCTGTTTTTT

cdr3_length: 14
v_call: TRBV18
clone_size: once
d_call: TRBD1
j_call: TRBJ1-5
cdr3_aa: CASSPGQGGQPQHF
cdr3_nt: TGTGCCAGCTCCCCGGGACAGGGAGGACAGCCCCAGCATTTT

cdr3_length: 14
v_call: TRBV18
clone_size: -
d_call: -
j_call: TRBJ2-2
cdr3_aa: CASSEARSTGELFF
cdr3_nt: TGTGCCAGCTCAGAGGCAAGGAGCACCGGGGAGCTGTTTTTT

cdr3_length: 11
v_call: TRBV16
clone_size: -
d_call: -
j_call: TRBJ2-3
cdr3_aa: CASSQGETQYF
cdr3_nt: TGTGCCAGCAGCCAAGGTGAGACGCAGTATTTT

cdr3_length: 14
v_call: TRBV2
clone_size: -
d_call: TRBD1
j_call: TRBJ1-1
cdr3_aa: CASSTQGGNTEAFF
cdr3_nt: TGTGCCAGCAGCACACAGGGGGGAAACACTGAAGCTTTCTTT

cdr3_length: 19
v_call: TRBV28
clone_size: -
d_call: TRBD1
j_call: TRBJ1-5
cdr3_aa: CASSHALRQGPRSNQPQHF
cdr3_nt: TGTGCCAGCAGTCACGCCCTGAGACAGGGGCCACGTAGCAATCAGCCCCAGCATTTT

cdr3_length: 15
v_call: TRBV14
clone_size: -
d_call: -
j_call: TRBJ2-4
cdr3_aa: CASSQASRPKNIQYF
cdr3_nt: TGTGCCAGCAGCCAAGCGAGTCGTCCCAAAAACATTCAGTACTTC

cdr3_length: 15
v_call: TRBV11-3
clone_size: -
d_call: TRBD2
j_call: TRBJ2-5
cdr3_aa: CAPHRASGRVCTQYF
cdr3_nt: TGTGCCCCTCACCGGGCTAGCGGGAGGGTATGTACCCAGTACTTC

cdr3_length: 13
v_call: TRBV24-1
clone_size: -
d_call: -
j_call: TRBJ1-4
cdr3_aa: CATGFREWEKLFF
cdr3_nt: TGTGCCACCGGGTTCAGGGAATGGGAAAAACTGTTTTTT

cdr3_length: 11
v_call: TRBV7-9
clone_size: -
d_call: -
j_call: TRBJ1-2
cdr3_aa: CASSSGWGYTF
cdr3_nt: TGTGCCAGCAGCTCCGGTTGGGGCTACACCTTC

cdr3_length: 12
v_call: TRBV12-3/TRBV12-4
clone_size: -
d_call: TRBD1
j_call: TRBJ1-2
cdr3_aa: CASSGTGEGYTF
cdr3_nt: TGTGCCAGCAGCGGGACAGGGGAAGGCTACACCTTC

cdr3_length: 14
v_call: TRBV27
clone_size: -
d_call: -
j_call: TRBJ1-5
cdr3_aa: CASSPTLSNQPQHF
cdr3_nt: TGTGCCAGCAGTCCTACCCTCAGCAATCAGCCCCAGCATTTT

cdr3_length: 15
v_call: TRBV6-5
clone_size: -
d_call: -
j_call: TRBJ2-5
cdr3_aa: CASSWGLSGPETQYF
cdr3_nt: TGTGCCAGCAGTTGGGGACTTTCAGGTCCAGAGACCCAGTACTTC

cdr3_length: 15
v_call: TRBV7-2
clone_size: -
d_call: TRBD2
j_call: TRBJ2-7
cdr3_aa: CASSLVGGSAHEQYF
cdr3_nt: TGTGCCAGCAGCTTAGTTGGCGGGAGTGCCCACGAGCAGTACTTC

cdr3_length: 15
v_call: TRBV6-5
clone_size: -
d_call: -
j_call: TRBJ1-2
cdr3_aa: CASRTGGGLLYGYTF
cdr3_nt: TGTGCCAGCAGGACGGGGGGGGGACTGCTCTATGGCTACACCTTC

cdr3_length: 17
v_call: TRBV24-1
clone_size: -
d_call: TRBD2
j_call: TRBJ2-5
cdr3_aa: CATSEPAPTSGRETQYF
cdr3_nt: TGTGCCACCAGTGAGCCCGCCCCTACTAGCGGGAGAGAGACCCAGTACTTC

cdr3_length: 16
v_call: TRBV11-3
clone_size: -
d_call: TRBD1
j_call: TRBJ1-5
cdr3_aa: CASSLEDRVRDQPQHF
cdr3_nt: TGTGCCAGCAGCTTAGAGGACAGGGTTAGGGATCAGCCCCAGCATTTT

cdr3_length: 16
v_call: TRBV3-1/TRBV3-2
clone_size: -
d_call: -
j_call: TRBJ2-1
cdr3_aa: CASSQDFDSSYNEQFF
cdr3_nt: TGTGCCAGCAGCCAAGACTTCGATAGCTCCTACAATGAGCAGTTCTTC

cdr3_length: 17
v_call: TRBV28
clone_size: -
d_call: TRBD2
j_call: TRBJ2-2
cdr3_aa: CASSIQPSGTNTGELFF
cdr3_nt: TGTGCCAGCAGTATACAACCTAGCGGGACGAACACCGGGGAGCTGTTTTTT

cdr3_length: 13
v_call: TRBV18
clone_size: -
d_call: -
j_call: TRBJ2-6
cdr3_aa: CATVFDGANVLTF
cdr3_nt: TGTGCCACGGTGTTCGATGGGGCCAACGTCCTGACTTTC

cdr3_length: 14
v_call: TRBV24-1
clone_size: -
d_call: TRBD1
j_call: TRBJ2-7
cdr3_aa: CATSDATGAREQYF
cdr3_nt: TGTGCCACCAGTGATGCGACAGGGGCTAGGGAGCAGTACTTC

cdr3_length: 19
v_call: TRBV5-8
clone_size: -
d_call: -
j_call: TRBJ1-5
cdr3_aa: CASSFIIPPGHLSNQPQHF
cdr3_nt: TGTGCCAGCAGCTTCATAATACCTCCGGGACACCTTAGCAATCAGCCCCAGCATTTT

cdr3_length: 14
v_call: TRBV7-2
clone_size: few
d_call: -
j_call: TRBJ1-6
cdr3_aa: CASSFTAYNSPLHF
cdr3_nt: TGTGCCAGCAGCTTCACAGCTTATAATTCACCCCTCCACTTT

cdr3_length: 14
v_call: TRBV11-2
clone_size: -
d_call: -
j_call: TRBJ2-1
cdr3_aa: CASSELSSYNEQFF
cdr3_nt: TGTGCCAGCTCCGAGCTTAGCTCCTACAATGAGCAGTTCTTC

cdr3_length: 14
v_call: TRBV4-3
clone_size: -
d_call: TRBD2
j_call: TRBJ2-5
cdr3_aa: CASSHLAGQETQYF
cdr3_nt: TGCGCCAGCAGCCATCTAGCGGGGCAAGAGACCCAGTACTTC

cdr3_length: 14
v_call: TRBV28
clone_size: -
d_call: -
j_call: TRBJ1-1
cdr3_aa: CASSSPGGRVEAFF
cdr3_nt: TGTGCCAGCAGCAGCCCCGGGGGGCGCGTTGAAGCTTTCTTT

cdr3_length: 13
v_call: TRBV24-1
clone_size: -
d_call: -
j_call: TRBJ1-2
cdr3_aa: CATSDEQVGGYTF
cdr3_nt: TGTGCCACCAGTGATGAACAGGTAGGTGGCTACACCTTC

cdr3_length: 14
v_call: TRBV6-5
clone_size: -
d_call: TRBD1
j_call: TRBJ1-2
cdr3_aa: CASRGQAALDGYTF
cdr3_nt: TGTGCCAGCAGAGGACAGGCCGCCCTTGATGGCTACACCTTC

cdr3_length: 14
v_call: TRBV5-1
clone_size: -
d_call: TRBD1
j_call: TRBJ2-7
cdr3_aa: CASSLQGAGYEQYF
cdr3_nt: TGCGCCAGCAGCTTGCAGGGGGCCGGATACGAGCAGTACTTC

cdr3_length: 14
v_call: TRBV6-1
clone_size: many
d_call: TRBD2
j_call: TRBJ2-7
cdr3_aa: CASSDIAGLDEQYF
cdr3_nt: TGTGCCAGCAGTGACATAGCGGGTTTGGACGAGCAGTACTTC

cdr3_length: 18
v_call: TRBV6-1
clone_size: -
d_call: TRBD2
j_call: TRBJ2-1
cdr3_aa: CASSALIDWTSGYNEQFF
cdr3_nt: TGTGCCAGCAGTGCCCTTATAGATTGGACTAGCGGATACAATGAGCAGTTCTTC

cdr3_length: 15
v_call: TRBV6-2/TRBV6-3
clone_size: once
d_call: TRBD1
j_call: TRBJ2-1
cdr3_aa: CASSWNRGIVYEQFF
cdr3_nt: TGTGCCAGCAGTTGGAACAGGGGTATCGTCTATGAGCAGTTCTTC

cdr3_length: 12
v_call: TRBV2
clone_size: -
d_call: -
j_call: TRBJ1-2
cdr3_aa: CASSGSGLGYTF
cdr3_nt: TGTGCCAGCAGTGGGTCAGGGCTTGGCTACACCTTC

cdr3_length: 15
v_call: TRBV10-3
clone_size: -
d_call: -
j_call: TRBJ1-1
cdr3_aa: CAISDGRPVHTEAFF
cdr3_nt: TGTGCCATCAGTGATGGCAGGCCGGTGCACACTGAAGCTTTCTTT

cdr3_length: 17
v_call: TRBV7-2
clone_size: -
d_call: TRBD2
j_call: TRBJ2-3
cdr3_aa: CASSPAGLAGGTDTQYF
cdr3_nt: TGTGCCAGCAGCCCGGCCGGACTAGCGGGAGGCACAGATACGCAGTATTTT

cdr3_length: 13
v_call: TRBV19
clone_size: -
d_call: -
j_call: TRBJ1-4
cdr3_aa: CATSTTTNEKLFF
cdr3_nt: TGTGCCACTTCTACTACAACTAATGAAAAACTGTTTTTT

cdr3_length: 15
v_call: TRBV7-2
clone_size: -
d_call: -
j_call: TRBJ2-6
cdr3_aa: CASWAAKAGANVLTF
cdr3_nt: TGTGCCAGCTGGGCCGCAAAAGCTGGGGCCAACGTCCTGACTTTC

cdr3_length: 13
v_call: TRBV6-4
clone_size: -
d_call: -
j_call: TRBJ1-4
cdr3_aa: CASSANRGEKLFF
cdr3_nt: TGTGCCAGCAGTGCAAATCGAGGGGAAAAACTGTTTTTT

cdr3_length: 17
v_call: TRBV10-1
clone_size: few
d_call: -
j_call: TRBJ1-5
cdr3_aa: CASSESNSGCGNQPQHF
cdr3_nt: TGCGCCAGCAGTGAGTCGAACTCGGGGTGTGGCAATCAGCCCCAGCATTTT

cdr3_length: 14
v_call: TRBV28
clone_size: -
d_call: -
j_call: TRBJ2-3
cdr3_aa: CASSLGGNTDTQYF
cdr3_nt: TGTGCCAGCAGTTTAGGAGGGAACACAGATACGCAGTATTTT

cdr3_length: 20
v_call: TRBV28
clone_size: -
d_call: -
j_call: TRBJ2-7
cdr3_aa: CASTLINPGTGWAGSYEQYF
cdr3_nt: TGTGCCAGCACCCTAATTAATCCCGGAACCGGATGGGCGGGATCCTACGAGCAGTACTTC

cdr3_length: 14
v_call: TRBV28
clone_size: -
d_call: TRBD2
j_call: TRBJ2-1
cdr3_aa: CASRGGLADNEQFF
cdr3_nt: TGTGCCAGCAGGGGGGGACTAGCGGACAATGAGCAGTTCTTC

cdr3_length: 12
v_call: TRBV28
clone_size: -
d_call: -
j_call: TRBJ2-7
cdr3_aa: CASRTTSYEQYF
cdr3_nt: TGTGCCAGCAGAACCACTTCTTACGAGCAGTACTTC

cdr3_length: 20
v_call: TRBV7-9
clone_size: -
d_call: TRBD2
j_call: TRBJ2-2
cdr3_aa: CASSWAWASTGPSGAGELFF
cdr3_nt: TGTGCCAGCAGCTGGGCTTGGGCGTCAACAGGGCCTAGCGGGGCCGGGGAGCTGTTTTTT

cdr3_length: 14
v_call: TRBV5-1
clone_size: -
d_call: -
j_call: TRBJ1-1
cdr3_aa: CASSSAGVNTEAFF
cdr3_nt: TGCGCCAGCAGCAGCGCGGGAGTTAACACTGAAGCTTTCTTT

cdr3_length: 17
v_call: TRBV14
clone_size: -
d_call: TRBD2
j_call: TRBJ2-5
cdr3_aa: CASSQDLGLAFQETQYF
cdr3_nt: TGTGCCAGCAGCCAAGATCTGGGACTAGCGTTTCAAGAGACCCAGTACTTC

cdr3_length: 14
v_call: TRBV6-2/TRBV6-3
clone_size: -
d_call: -
j_call: TRBJ1-5
cdr3_aa: CASSSPLGSQPQHF
cdr3_nt: TGTGCCAGCAGTTCCCCACTCGGGTCTCAGCCCCAGCATTTT

cdr3_length: 14
v_call: TRBV7-2
clone_size: -
d_call: -
j_call: TRBJ1-1
cdr3_aa: CASSSHGGNTEAFF
cdr3_nt: TGTGCCAGCAGCTCCCATGGAGGGAACACTGAAGCTTTCTTT

cdr3_length: 16
v_call: TRBV11-2
clone_size: -
d_call: TRBD2
j_call: TRBJ2-5
cdr3_aa: CASSPRTSGRGETQYF
cdr3_nt: TGTGCCAGCAGCCCTCGGACTAGCGGGAGGGGAGAGACCCAGTACTTC

cdr3_length: 15
v_call: TRBV29-1
clone_size: -
d_call: -
j_call: TRBJ1-1
cdr3_aa: CSVRPRRALNTEAFF
cdr3_nt: TGCAGCGTACGCCCTCGCAGGGCCCTGAACACTGAAGCTTTCTTT

cdr3_length: 13
v_call: TRBV3-1/TRBV3-2
clone_size: -
d_call: -
j_call: TRBJ1-5
cdr3_aa: CASSRGYNQPQHF
cdr3_nt: TGTGCCAGCAGCCGAGGTTACAATCAGCCCCAGCATTTT

cdr3_length: 12
v_call: TRBV29-1
clone_size: -
d_call: -
j_call: TRBJ2-1
cdr3_aa: CSVESSYNEQFF
cdr3_nt: TGCAGCGTTGAATCCAGTTACAATGAGCAGTTCTTC

cdr3_length: 15
v_call: TRBV25-1
clone_size: -
d_call: TRBD2
j_call: TRBJ2-1
cdr3_aa: CASMGLAGERNEQFF
cdr3_nt: TGTGCCAGCATGGGACTAGCGGGAGAAAGGAATGAGCAGTTCTTC

cdr3_length: 16
v_call: TRBV4-2
clone_size: -
d_call: TRBD2
j_call: TRBJ2-5
cdr3_aa: CASSQDQTSGRITQYF
cdr3_nt: TGTGCCAGCAGCCAAGATCAGACTAGCGGGAGAATCACCCAGTACTTC